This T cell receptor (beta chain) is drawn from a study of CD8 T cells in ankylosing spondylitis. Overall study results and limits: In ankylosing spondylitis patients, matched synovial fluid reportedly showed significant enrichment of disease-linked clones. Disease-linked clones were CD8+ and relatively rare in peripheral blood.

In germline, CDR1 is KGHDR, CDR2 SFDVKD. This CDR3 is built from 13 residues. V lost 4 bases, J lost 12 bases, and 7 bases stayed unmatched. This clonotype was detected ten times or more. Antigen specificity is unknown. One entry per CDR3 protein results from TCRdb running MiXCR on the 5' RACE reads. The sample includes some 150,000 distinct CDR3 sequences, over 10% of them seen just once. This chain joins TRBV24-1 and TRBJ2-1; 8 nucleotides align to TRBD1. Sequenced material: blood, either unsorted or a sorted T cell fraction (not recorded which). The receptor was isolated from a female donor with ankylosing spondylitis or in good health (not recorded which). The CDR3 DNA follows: TGTGCCACCAGTGACTTCGACAGGGGTGGGCAGTTCTTC. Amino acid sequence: CATSDFDRGGQFF.